This T cell receptor (beta chain) stems from a study of cytomegalovirus exposure and HLA in healthy donors. The CDR3 has 15 residues. J lost 3 bases, V lost 4 bases, and 1 base had no gene match. Germline V gives CDR1 SNHLY, CDR2 FYNNEI. Use of 60 Vbeta and 13 Jbeta primers characterized the PCR. Assay: immunoSEQ multiplex PCR; the TCRdb copy retains only in-frame clones and omits some. Among 200,000 or so clones listed, approximately 82% were seen once. This clone has a handful of counts. Sequencing was done on a sample of PBMCs. This chain links TRBV2 with TRBJ2-1, with 12 positions matching TRBD2. The TCR comes from a man between 18 and 29 years old in good health and CMV-seronegative. CDR3 protein: CASSGLAGDYNEQFF. The CDR3 DNA is TGTGCCAGCAGTGGACTAGCGGGAGACTACAATGAGCAGTTCTTC.